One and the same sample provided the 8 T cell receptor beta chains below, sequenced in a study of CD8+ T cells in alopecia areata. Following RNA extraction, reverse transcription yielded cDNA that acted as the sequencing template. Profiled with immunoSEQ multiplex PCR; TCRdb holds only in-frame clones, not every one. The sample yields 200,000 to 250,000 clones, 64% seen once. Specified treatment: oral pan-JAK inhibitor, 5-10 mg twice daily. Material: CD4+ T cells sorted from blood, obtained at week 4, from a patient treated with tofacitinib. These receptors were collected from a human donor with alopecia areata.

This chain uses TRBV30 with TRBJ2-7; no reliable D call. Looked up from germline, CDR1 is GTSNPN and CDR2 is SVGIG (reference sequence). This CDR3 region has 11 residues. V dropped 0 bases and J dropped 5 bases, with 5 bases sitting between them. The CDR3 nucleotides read TGTGCCTGGAGTGTTTTCCACGAGCAGTACTTC. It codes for CAWSVFHEQYF.

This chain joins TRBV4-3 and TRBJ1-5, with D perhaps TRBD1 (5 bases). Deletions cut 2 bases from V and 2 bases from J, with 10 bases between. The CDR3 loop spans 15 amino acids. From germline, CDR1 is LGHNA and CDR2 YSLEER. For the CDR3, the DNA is TGCGCCAGCAGCCAAATTGTGGGGGGCAATCAGCCCCAGCATTTT. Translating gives CASSQIVGGNQPQHF.

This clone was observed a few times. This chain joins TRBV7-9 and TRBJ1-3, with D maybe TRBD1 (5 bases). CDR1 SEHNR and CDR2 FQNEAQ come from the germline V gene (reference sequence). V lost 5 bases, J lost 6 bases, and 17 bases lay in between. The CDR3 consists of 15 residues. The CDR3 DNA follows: TGTGCCAGCAGCGGGACCAGGGAAGGTGTAAACACCATATATTTT. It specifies CASSGTREGVNTIYF. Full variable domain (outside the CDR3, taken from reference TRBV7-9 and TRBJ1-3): DTGVSQNPRHKITKRGQNVTFRCDPISEHNRLYWYRQTLGQGPEFLTYFQNEAQLEKSRLLSDRFSAERPKGSFSTLEIQRTEQGDSAMYLCASSGTREGVNTIYFGEGSWLTVV.

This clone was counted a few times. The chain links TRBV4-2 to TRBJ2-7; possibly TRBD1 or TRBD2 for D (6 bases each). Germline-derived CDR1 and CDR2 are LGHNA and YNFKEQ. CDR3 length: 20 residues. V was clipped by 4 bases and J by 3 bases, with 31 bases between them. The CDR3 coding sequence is TGTGCCAGCAGCCTGCGCACGTCCCGGGATAGGGGGGCGACCTACTACGAGCAGTACTTC. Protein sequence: CASSLRTSRDRGATYYEQYF.

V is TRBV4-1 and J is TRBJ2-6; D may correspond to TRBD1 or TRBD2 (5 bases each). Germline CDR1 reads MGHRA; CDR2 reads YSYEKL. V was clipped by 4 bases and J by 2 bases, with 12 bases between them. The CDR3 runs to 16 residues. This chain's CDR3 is CASSRLVGAGANVLTF. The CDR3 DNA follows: TGCGCCAGCAGCCGCCTGGTGGGGGCTGGGGCCAACGTCCTGACTTTC.

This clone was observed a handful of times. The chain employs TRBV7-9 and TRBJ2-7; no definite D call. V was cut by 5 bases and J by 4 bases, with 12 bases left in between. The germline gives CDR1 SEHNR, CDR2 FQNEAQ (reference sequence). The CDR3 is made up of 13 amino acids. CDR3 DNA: TGTGCCAGCAGCCCCCTGCCCCGTTACGAGCAGTACTTC. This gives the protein CASSPLPRYEQYF.

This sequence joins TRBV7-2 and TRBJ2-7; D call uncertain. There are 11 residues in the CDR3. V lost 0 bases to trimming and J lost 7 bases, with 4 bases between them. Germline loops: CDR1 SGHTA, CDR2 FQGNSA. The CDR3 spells CASSLAQEQYF. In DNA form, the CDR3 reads TGTGCCAGCAGCTTAGCGCAGGAGCAGTACTTC.

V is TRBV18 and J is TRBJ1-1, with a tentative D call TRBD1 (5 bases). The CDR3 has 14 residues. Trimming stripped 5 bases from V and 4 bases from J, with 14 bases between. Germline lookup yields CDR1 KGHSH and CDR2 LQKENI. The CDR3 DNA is TGTGCCAGCTCATCATCAGGCAGGGTCACTGAAGCTTTCTTT. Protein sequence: CASSSSGRVTEAFF. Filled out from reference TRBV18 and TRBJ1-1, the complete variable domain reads NAGVMQNPRHLVRRRGQEARLRCSPMKGHSHVYWYRQLPEEGLKFMVYLQKENIIDESGMPKERFSAEFPKEGPSILRIQQVVRGDSAAYFCASSSSGRVTEAFFGQGTRLTVV.